Shown below are 26 T cell receptor beta chains from a single sample sequenced in a study of T cells in Graves' hyperthyroidism and ophthalmopathy. There were TCR beta CDR3 regions amplified from RNA transcripts. The primer set for the first-round RT-PCR of the TCR CDR3 was HTBI. TCRdb reprocessed the multiplex PCR reads via MiXCR and lists one record per CDR3 protein. This sample has 450,000 to 700,000 distinct CDR3 sequences, with around 46% found just once. The sample was peripheral blood or thyroid tissue (not recorded which). The source is a young woman with Graves' hyperthyroidism.

This clonotype was seen a few times. This rearrangement joins TRBV29-1 to TRBJ2-7, with D hard to call. The CDR3 is made up of 12 amino acids. Trimming removed 6 bases at V and 5 bases at J, with 14 bases between. CDR1 SQVTM and CDR2 ANQGSEA come from the germline V gene. For the CDR3, the DNA is TGCAGCGTGGTGGCCCCTTGGGACGAGCAGTACTTC. Translation: CSVVAPWDEQYF.

The V gene is TRBV6-5, the J gene TRBJ1-1; possible D gene TRBD1, 6 bases. Germline loops: CDR1 MNHEY, CDR2 SVGAGI. The ends were cut back, 0 bases at V and 1 base at J, with 12 bases in the middle. CDR3 length equals 16 residues. CDR3 region: CASSYSLRGRNTEAFF. CDR3 nucleotides: TGTGCCAGCAGTTACTCCCTGAGGGGGAGGAACACTGAAGCTTTCTTT.

This clonotype was observed at least ten times. The rearrangement links TRBV9 to TRBJ2-7, with D maybe TRBD2 (5 bases). V was pared by 1 base and J by 4 bases, with 12 bases between. The germline gives CDR1 SGDLS, CDR2 YYNGEE. This CDR3 is 14 amino acids long. Written as DNA, the CDR3 is TGTGCCAGCAGCGTATCAGTGGGAGCATACGAGCAGTACTTC. Protein sequence: CASSVSVGAYEQYF.

This clonotype was found a few times. The chain employs TRBV12-3 or TRBV12-4 and TRBJ1-5, with 9 bases that match TRBD1. V dropped 1 base and J dropped 3; count of bases not matched to a gene: 1. There are 15 residues in the CDR3. DNA for the CDR3: TGTGCCAGCAGTTTAGGGACAGGGGACAATCAGCCCCAGCATTTT. Translation gives CASSLGTGDNQPQHF.

At least ten counts were recorded for this clonotype. The rearrangement joins TRBV14 to TRBJ1-1; D is unclear. Germline V gene sequence: CDR1 SGHDN, CDR2 FVKESK. The CDR3 is 17 residues long. Trimming removed 0 bases from V and 4 bases from J, with 18 bases in between. CDR3 in DNA: TGTGCCAGCAGCCAAGAGCCCCTTGGTCTGGCGGGCACTGAAGCTTTCTTT. Translating gives CASSQEPLGLAGTEAFF.

This clonotype has ten or more counts. The chain has TRBV20-1 and TRBJ1-5, with TRBD1 as a possible D gene (5 bases). This CDR3 contains 14 residues. The ends were cut back, 3 bases at V and 5 bases at J, with 14 bases in the middle. The germline gives CDR1 DFQATT, CDR2 SNEGSKA (reference sequence). The CDR3 nucleotides are TGCAGTGCTAGTCTTGAGGGGTTGGATCAGCCCCAGCATTTT. Translating gives CSASLEGLDQPQHF.

This clonotype was seen repeatedly, ten times or more. The DNA of the CDR3 is TGTGCCAGCAGCCGGGACAGGGTTCCTTCACCCCTCCACTTT. Translation gives CASSRDRVPSPLHF. The gene calls are TRBV11-1 and TRBJ1-6; 9 bases fit TRBD1. The V and J ends lost 5 bases and 9 bases, in that order; junction bases with no gene match: 5. The CDR3 runs 14 residues. The germline V gene encodes CDR1 SGHAT and CDR2 FQDESV (reference sequence).

This clonotype was observed at least ten times. The gene calls are TRBV5-8 and TRBJ2-7; TRBD2 is a possible D gene (7 bases). V dropped 1 base and J dropped 6 bases, with 14 bases sitting between them. Germline V CDR1 and CDR2: SGHTS, YDEGEE. This CDR3 spans 14 amino acids. The CDR3 is CASSLRGGVSEQYF. DNA of the CDR3: TGTGCCAGCAGCTTGAGAGGGGGGGTCTCCGAGCAGTACTTC.

This clonotype was seen repeatedly, ten times or more. The chain has TRBV5-4 and TRBJ2-5; 7 bases match TRBD2. V was clipped by 5 bases and J by 4 bases; unmatched bases: 8. CDR1 is SGHNT and CDR2 is YYREEE in the germline V gene (reference sequence). The CDR3 loop spans 14 amino acids. The CDR3 spells CASSGAGVRETQYF. The CDR3 bases are TGTGCCAGCAGTGGGGCGGGAGTCAGAGAGACCCAGTACTTC.

This clonotype was observed at least ten times. This rearrangement joins TRBV5-1 to TRBJ1-1; maybe TRBD1 (5 bases). This CDR3 comprises 12 residues. Trimming stripped 7 bases from V and 6 bases from J, with 13 bases between. The germline CDR1 and CDR2 sequences are SGHRS and YFSETQ. The CDR3 DNA reads TGCGCCAGCTCGACGTTGGGGGCTGAAGCTTTCTTT. It translates to CASSTLGAEAFF.

Ten or more counts support this clonotype. The chain is built from TRBV19 and TRBJ2-7; TRBD1 matches 7 bases. J lost 3 bases, V lost 7 bases, and 6 bases had no gene match. Germline loops: CDR1 LNHDA, CDR2 SQIVND (reference sequence). The CDR3 sequence is 13 residues long. The CDR3, as DNA: TGTGCCAGTACCCCGTCAGGGGGCTACGAGCAGTACTTC. This sequence encodes CASTPSGGYEQYF.

A remark on this clonotype: A much larger clone sits a single nucleotide away, making a read error possible. The missing conserved phenylalanine or tryptophan at the end of this CDR3 makes a read error likely. The chain is built from TRBV5-1 and TRBJ1-2; tentative D call: TRBD1 (5 bases). The V gene lost 5 bases and the J gene lost 2 bases, with 19 bases spanning the gap. Germline V CDR1 and CDR2: SGHRS, YFSETQ. CDR3 size: 16 residues. The CDR3 DNA sequence: TGCGCCAGCAGTATTGCCAGGGTAGGATTGAACTATGGCTACACCTAC. Amino acid sequence: CASSIARVGLNYGYTY.

The chain has TRBV29-1 and TRBJ1-3; D gene ambiguous. The germline V gene encodes CDR1 SQVTM and CDR2 ANQGSEA. CDR3 size: 16 residues. Trimming pared 1 base from V and 8 bases from J, leaving 21 bases between. CDR3 loop: CSVEGGDLGYGYTIYF. The CDR3 DNA follows: TGCAGCGTTGAAGGCGGTGATCTAGGCTATGGCTACACCATATATTTT. The entire variable domain, with the rest obtained from reference TRBV29-1 and TRBJ1-3, is as follows: SAVISQKPSRDICQRGTSLTIQCQVDSQVTMMFWYRQQPGQSLTLIATANQGSEATYESGFVIDKFPISRPNLTFSTLTVSNMSPEDSSIYLCSVEGGDLGYGYTIYFGEGSWLTVV.

This chain connects TRBV7-8 to TRBJ2-7; D might be TRBD2 (6 bases). Germline lookup yields CDR1 SGHVS and CDR2 FQNEAQ. There are 14 residues in the CDR3. Trimming removed 0 bases from V and 5 bases from J, with 11 bases in between. Written as DNA, the CDR3 is TGTGCCAGCAGCTTAGCCGGAGGGAGCCACGAGCAGTACTTC. Translation: CASSLAGGSHEQYF.

This clonotype was counted ten times or more. The chain employs TRBV7-2 and TRBJ2-2; D is unclear. The CDR3 runs to 12 residues. Trimming removed 0 bases at V and 8 bases at J, with 4 bases between. Germline assignment: CDR1 SGHTA and CDR2 FQGNSA. The CDR3 sequence is CASSLAVGELFF. In DNA, the CDR3 is TGTGCCAGCAGCTTAGCGGTGGGGGAGCTGTTTTTT.

This clonotype was observed many times. The rearrangement joins TRBV6-1 to TRBJ2-7; D unclear. Between the trimmed V and J ends, which lost 5 bases and 2 bases, there was a span of 19 bases. CDR1 and CDR2 (germline): MNHNS, SASEGT. This CDR3 region has 16 residues. The CDR3 loop reads CASSLIRGYQPYEQYF. The CDR3 DNA reads TGTGCCAGCAGTCTCATTCGCGGATACCAGCCCTACGAGCAGTACTTC.

This rearrangement joins TRBV6-6 to TRBJ1-6; possible D gene TRBD1, 5 bases. V lost 5 bases to trimming and J lost 8 bases, with 22 bases between them. The CDR3 spans 17 residues. CDR1 is MNHNY, CDR2 SVGAGI, per germline (reference sequence). The CDR3 DNA follows: TGTGCCAGCAGTCCCGGGACTAGCGGGAGGGTGGATTCACCCCTCCACTTT. Amino acids: CASSPGTSGRVDSPLHF.

This chain links TRBV5-1 with TRBJ2-7; D could derive from TRBD1 or TRBD2 (5 bases each). From germline, CDR1 is SGHRS and CDR2 YFSETQ. The CDR3 covers 15 residues. Trimming stripped 4 bases from V and 7 bases from J, with 21 bases between. The CDR3 loop reads CASSVRVGTSNEQYF. CDR3 nucleotide sequence: TGCGCCAGCAGCGTGAGGGTAGGGACCTCCAATGAGCAGTACTTC. Based on the CDR3 plus reference TRBV5-1 and TRBJ2-7, the full variable domain is KAGVTQTPRYLIKTRGQQVTLSCSPISGHRSVSWYQQTPGQGLQFLFEYFSETQRNKGNFPGRFSGRQFSNSRSEMNVSTLELGDSALYLCASSVRVGTSNEQYFGPGTRLTVT.

This clonotype occurred many times. The chain employs TRBV4-1 and TRBJ1-3; D is ambiguous. The length of the CDR3 is 15 residues. The germline V and J ends were trimmed by 0 bases and 0 bases, with 6 bases remaining between them. Germline V CDR1 and CDR2: MGHRA, YSYEKL. CDR3 protein: CASSQDAGSGNTIYF. The CDR3 DNA reads TGCGCCAGCAGCCAAGACGCGGGCTCTGGAAACACCATATATTTT.

In this sample, this clonotype turned up many times. V usage is TRBV5-8 and J usage is TRBJ2-7, with TRBD2 identical over 9 bases. The CDR3 contains 14 residues. V lost 2 bases and J lost 4; bases outside the gene matches: 4. Germline CDR1 and CDR2: SGHTS and YDEGEE. The CDR3 DNA reads TGTGCCAGCAGCTTCGGGACTAGCAAGTACGAGCAGTACTTC. It translates to CASSFGTSKYEQYF.

The chain carries TRBV7-9 and TRBJ2-7; 11 nucleotides line up with TRBD1. CDR3 length equals 15 residues. CDR1 is SEHNR, CDR2 FQNEAQ, per germline (reference sequence). Trimming removed 5 bases from V and 6 bases from J; junction bases left unmatched: 9. In DNA form, the CDR3 reads TGTGCCAGCAGCCGGACAGGGGGCGATAACCGCGAGCAGTACTTC. Its translation: CASSRTGGDNREQYF.

This clonotype was detected ten times or more. The V call is TRBV3-1, the J call TRBJ1-2; D not certain. The CDR3 has 13 residues. From germline, CDR1 is LGHDT and CDR2 YNNKEL (reference sequence). V dropped 1 base and J dropped 2 bases, with 5 bases sitting between them. The CDR3 nucleotides are TGTGCCAGCAGCCAAGTGGGGAACTATGGCTACACCTTC. It yields the protein CASSQVGNYGYTF.

This clonotype has a count of ten or more. The chain uses TRBV6-6 and TRBJ1-6; D possibly corresponds to TRBD1 (5 bases). Germline V gene data show CDR1 as MNHNY and CDR2 as SVGAGI (reference sequence). The germline V and J ends were trimmed by 7 bases and 10 bases, with 17 bases remaining between them. The CDR3 totals 14 residues. CDR3 residues: CASILLPGASPLHF. CDR3 sequence (DNA): TGTGCCAGCATCCTCCTTCCCGGGGCCTCACCCCTCCACTTT.

This clonotype was seen at least ten times. The rearrangement joins TRBV19 to TRBJ2-5; possible D gene TRBD1, 5 bases. From germline, CDR1 is LNHDA and CDR2 SQIVND (reference sequence). This CDR3 comprises 16 residues. Between the trimmed V and J ends, which lost 5 bases and 5 bases, there was a span of 21 bases. DNA for the CDR3: TGTGCCAGTAGTGCCAGGGTGGGCGTAGAATTGGAGACCCAGTACTTC. This gives the protein CASSARVGVELETQYF.

The V gene is TRBV24-1, the J gene TRBJ1-2; TRBD1 agrees at 7 bases. The CDR3 is 15 residues long. The germline gives CDR1 KGHDR, CDR2 SFDVKD. Losses at the gene ends were 9 bases for V and 6 bases for J; bases not matched to a gene: 15. CDR3 in DNA: TGTGCCACCTATACCCGAGCCGGGACAGACGATGGCTACACCTTC. This gives the protein CATYTRAGTDDGYTF.

This clonotype was seen once. The missing conserved phenylalanine or tryptophan at the end of this CDR3 makes a read error likely. The chain has TRBV10-3 and TRBJ1-5, with D possibly matching TRBD1 (6 bases). The CDR3 sequence is 15 residues long. Germline values: CDR1 ENHRY, CDR2 SYGVKD. CDR3 loop: CATSDSTGKNQPQHL. The CDR3 bases are TGTGCCACCAGTGATTCAACAGGGAAAAATCAGCCCCAGCATTTA.